This T cell receptor beta chain was identified during a study of shared clonotypes between healthy human individuals. General observations from the study: Unshared clonotypes carried lower generation probabilities than those common to all four donors.

Turning to this clone: Its cognate antigen is unknown.

With 4 bases clipped from V and 8 bases from J, the junction kept 16 bases outside the gene matches. The CDR3 covers 17 residues. Germline V lookup: CDR1 LNHNV, CDR2 YYDKDF (reference sequence). Profiled with immunoSEQ multiplex PCR; TCRdb holds only in-frame clones, not every one. The sample contains 2,500,000 or so clones, roughly 90% of which appear only once. The study separated CD4+ cells into CD45RA+ naive and CD45RA-negative memory subsets. The source of this sequence is a young man in good health. Some clones in this sample may be carry-over from other donors' samples. The J gene is TRBJ2-1, the V gene TRBV15, with TRBD2 identical over 8 bases. The sequenced material came from naive CD4+ T cells from PBMCs. Subset meaning: CD45RA+ positively selected. CDR3 in DNA: TGTGCCACCAGCAAACTCGTCTCCAGCGGGAGTAACCATGAGCAGTTCTTC. This sequence encodes CATSKLVSSGSNHEQFF.